In its sample, the clone carrying this T cell receptor (beta chain) was seen many times. What it recognizes is unknown. This entry comes from a study of CD8 T cells in ankylosing spondylitis. Germline V gives CDR1 MDHEN, CDR2 SYDVKM. V shed 6 bases and J shed 6 bases, with 16 bases lying between them. CDR3 length: 14 amino acids. Study findings and constraints: Both synovial fluid and blood in reactive arthritis had previously been reported to carry some motif variants. Reportedly, disease-linked clones are significantly enriched in ankylosing spondylitis patients' matched synovial fluid. There was a TCR beta motif, made of roughly eight highly homologous variants, that appeared characteristic of ankylosing spondylitis blood.

With molecular barcodes, quantitative 5'-RACE was used to make the TCR beta libraries. Each CDR3 protein is one row after TCRdb ran MiXCR on the 5' RACE reads. The table includes tens of thousands of distinct CDR3 sequences, around 6% detected once. The sequencing sample was made of blood, either unsorted or a sorted T cell fraction (not recorded which). This TCR derives from a male donor with ankylosing spondylitis or in good health (not recorded which). J is TRBJ2-3 and V is TRBV28; D perhaps matches TRBD2 (5 bases). The CDR3 region is CASSSSRGGDTQYF. Written as DNA, the CDR3 is TGTGCCAGCAGCTCAAGTCGTGGAGGTGATACGCAGTATTTT.